This paragraph reports one T cell receptor beta chain. What it recognizes is unknown. The CDR3 loop spans 13 amino acids. The V and J ends lost 7 bases and 4 bases, in that order; junction bases with no gene match: 6. Germline assignment: CDR1 LNHDA and CDR2 SQIVND (reference sequence). The data belong to a study of cytomegalovirus exposure and HLA in healthy donors. This PCR relied on a set of 60 Vbeta primers and 13 Jbeta primers. The assay was immunoSEQ multiplex PCR, and TCRdb's table has in-frame clones only and misses some. The sample has about 120,000 clones; 75% to 85% are singletons. Whole-study findings and limits: In an earlier analysis, productive rearrangement rates for most beta V segments clustered near 87% or 30%. Among the most significant clusters, several appeared linked to common viral pathogens in a later analysis. Researchers counted about 150 TCR beta chains as cytomegalovirus-associated.

The receptor was isolated from a female donor in good health and CMV-seropositive. The sample taken for sequencing was PBMCs. The rearrangement joins TRBV19 to TRBJ1-1, with TRBD1 matching over 7 bases. The CDR3 region has the DNA TGTGCCAGTACTCAGGGGGGCGGCACTGAAGCTTTCTTT. It specifies CASTQGGGTEAFF. The variable domain in full, with the rest retrieved from reference TRBV19 and TRBJ1-1, is DGGITQSPKYLFRKEGQNVTLSCEQNLNHDAMYWYRQDPGQGLRLIYYSQIVNDFQKGDIAEGYSVSREKKESFPLTVTSAQKNPTAFYLCASTQGGGTEAFFGQGTRLTVV.